This T cell receptor beta chain was captured by sequencing in a study of cytomegalovirus exposure and HLA in healthy donors. The PCR was carried out with 60 Vbeta primers and 13 Jbeta primers. Profiling relied on immunoSEQ multiplex PCR, and the TCRdb table lists in-frame clones only, not all of them. The table records roughly 160,000 clones, about three quarters of them present only once. V was pared by 1 base and J by 4 bases, with 11 bases between. CDR3 length: 16 residues. Looked up from germline, CDR1 is SGHAT and CDR2 is FQNNGV. The sequence came from a female donor in good health and CMV-seronegative. The sample comprised PBMCs. V is TRBV11-2 and J is TRBJ1-6; possible D gene TRBD1, 5 bases. The CDR3: CASSLVVGLYNSPLHF. The CDR3 bases are TGTGCCAGCAGCTTAGTTGTGGGGCTTTATAATTCACCCCTCCACTTT.